This note documents a single TCR beta chain sequence. Per the original methods: Reference gene primer amplification in the assay estimated nucleated cell counts. The table came from immunoSEQ multiplex PCR; TCRdb's copy has only in-frame clones and leaves some out. V and J calls and clone size are copied from that table; D and trimming were computed from the DNA. The data show fewer than 80,000 clones, around 88% seen once. The data were obtained in a study of blood T cell repertoires in COVID-19. CDR1 is KGHSH and CDR2 is LQKENI in the germline V gene. Trimming pared 1 base from V and 6 bases from J, leaving 7 bases between. The CDR3 is 13 residues long.

Sequencing was performed on peripheral blood. V gene TRBV18 combines with J gene TRBJ2-1; the D is unclear. This TCR was recovered from a man under 40 with acute or convalescent COVID-19. CDR3 residues: CASSPLDGNEQFF. The CDR3 DNA reads as TGTGCCAGCTCACCACTAGATGGCAATGAGCAGTTCTTC.